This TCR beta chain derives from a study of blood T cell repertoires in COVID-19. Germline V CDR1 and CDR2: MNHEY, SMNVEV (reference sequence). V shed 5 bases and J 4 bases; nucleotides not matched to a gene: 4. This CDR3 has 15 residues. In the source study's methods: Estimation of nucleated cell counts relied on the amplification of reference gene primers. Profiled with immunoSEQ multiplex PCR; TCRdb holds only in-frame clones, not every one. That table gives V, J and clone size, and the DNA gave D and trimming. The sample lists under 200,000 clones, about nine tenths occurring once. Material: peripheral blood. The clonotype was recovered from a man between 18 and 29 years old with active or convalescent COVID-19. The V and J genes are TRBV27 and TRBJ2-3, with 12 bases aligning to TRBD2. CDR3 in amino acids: CASSPSGRVPDTQYF. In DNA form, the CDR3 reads TGTGCCAGCAGTCCTAGCGGGAGGGTGCCAGATACGCAGTATTTT.